These 3 T cell receptor beta chains share one sample of origin, sequenced in a study of cytomegalovirus exposure and HLA in healthy donors. Only in-frame clones appear in the TCRdb table, and some are missing; sequencing was by immunoSEQ multiplex PCR. The sample holds about 180,000 clones, 87% seen once. The sequencing input was PBMCs. The receptors were sampled from a woman in her 30s in good health and CMV-seronegative.

This clone was observed a few times. The rearrangement uses TRBV6-1 and TRBJ2-7; TRBD2 might be the D (7 bases). The V end lost 1 base, the J end lost 0 bases, and 10 bases lay between the germline ends. There are 15 residues in the CDR3. The germline V gene has CDR1 MNHNS and CDR2 SASEGT. CDR3 loop: CASSEEGGGSYEQYF. CDR3 DNA sequence: TGTGCCAGCAGTGAAGAGGGAGGGGGCTCCTACGAGCAGTACTTC.

The V and J genes are TRBV9 and TRBJ2-3; TRBD1 is a possible D gene (5 bases). The V end was cut by 0 bases, the J end by 6 bases, with 11 bases between. Germline CDR1 and CDR2: SGDLS and YYNGEE. The CDR3 consists of 14 residues. This chain's CDR3 is CASSVGQIQDTQYF. The CDR3 region has the DNA TGTGCCAGCAGCGTAGGACAGATCCAGGATACGCAGTATTTT. Based on the CDR3 plus reference TRBV9 and TRBJ2-3, the full variable domain is DSGVTQTPKHLITATGQRVTLRCSPRSGDLSVYWYQQSLDQGLQFLIQYYNGEERAKGNILERFSAQQFPDLHSELNLSSLELGDSALYFCASSVGQIQDTQYFGPGTRLTVL.

In nucleotides, the CDR3 is TGTGCCAGCAGCTTAGCGGTGGACAGGGGAGGCTACACCTTC. Residues: CASSLAVDRGGYTF. This chain links TRBV7-9 with TRBJ1-2; 9 nucleotides line up with TRBD1. In germline, CDR1 is SEHNR, CDR2 FQNEAQ (reference sequence). The CDR3 sequence is 14 residues long. With V trimmed by 0 bases and J by 8 bases, 4 bases remained unmatched.